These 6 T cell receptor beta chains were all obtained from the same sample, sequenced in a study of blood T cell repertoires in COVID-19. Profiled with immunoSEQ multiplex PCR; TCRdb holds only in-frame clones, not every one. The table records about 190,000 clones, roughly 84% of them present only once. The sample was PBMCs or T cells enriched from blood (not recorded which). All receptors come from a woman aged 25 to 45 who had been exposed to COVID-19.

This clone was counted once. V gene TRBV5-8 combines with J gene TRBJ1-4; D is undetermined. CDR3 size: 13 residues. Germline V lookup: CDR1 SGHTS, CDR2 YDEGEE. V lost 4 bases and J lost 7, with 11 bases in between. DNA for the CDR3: TGTGCCAGCAGCAGACCAGGAGGTGAAAAACTGTTTTTT. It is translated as CASSRPGGEKLFF.

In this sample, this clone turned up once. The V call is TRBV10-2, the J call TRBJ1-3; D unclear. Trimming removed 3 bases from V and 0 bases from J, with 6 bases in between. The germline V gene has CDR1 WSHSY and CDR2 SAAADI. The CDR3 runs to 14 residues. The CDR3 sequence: CASSDANSGNTIYF. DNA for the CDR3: TGCGCCAGCAGTGACGCGAACTCTGGAAACACCATATATTTT.

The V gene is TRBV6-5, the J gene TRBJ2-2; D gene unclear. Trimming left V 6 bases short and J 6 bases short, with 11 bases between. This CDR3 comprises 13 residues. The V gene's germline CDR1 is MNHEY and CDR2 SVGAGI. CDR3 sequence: CASSYTAPGELFF. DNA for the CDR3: TGTGCCAGCAGCTACACAGCCCCCGGGGAGCTGTTTTTT.

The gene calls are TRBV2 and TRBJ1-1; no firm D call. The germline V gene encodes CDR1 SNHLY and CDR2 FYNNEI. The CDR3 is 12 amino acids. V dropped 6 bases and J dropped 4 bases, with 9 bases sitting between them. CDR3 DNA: TGTGCCAGCAGAGCCCTAGGCACTGAAGCTTTCTTT. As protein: CASRALGTEAFF.

The CDR3 region has the DNA TGTGCCAGCAGCCCCCTGTTCACCGGGGAGCTGTTTTTT. Translating it yields CASSPLFTGELFF. This chain connects TRBV5-6 to TRBJ2-2, with unresolved D. The CDR3 contains 13 residues. Germline assignment: CDR1 SGHDT and CDR2 YYEEEE. V was pared by 4 bases and J by 4 bases, with 8 bases between.

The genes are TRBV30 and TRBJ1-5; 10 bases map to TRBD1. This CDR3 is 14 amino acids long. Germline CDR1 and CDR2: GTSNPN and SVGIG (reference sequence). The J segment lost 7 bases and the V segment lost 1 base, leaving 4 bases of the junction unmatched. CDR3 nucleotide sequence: TGTGCCTGGAGTGCGGGACAGGGGCTCCAGCCCCAGCATTTT. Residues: CAWSAGQGLQPQHF. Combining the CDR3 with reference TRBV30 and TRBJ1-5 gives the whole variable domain SQTIHQWPATLVQPVGSPLSLECTVEGTSNPNLYWYRQAAGRGLQLLFYSVGIGQISSEVPQNLSASRPQDRQFILSSKKLLLSDSGFYLCAWSAGQGLQPQHFGDGTRLSIL.